Following are 19 T cell receptor beta chains from one sample sequenced in a study of blood T cell repertoires in COVID-19. Using immunoSEQ multiplex PCR, the repertoire was profiled, and TCRdb retains in-frame clones only, with some absent. The sample records more than 300,000 clones, approximately 89% being singletons. Specimen: peripheral blood. Receptors originate from a woman under 30 who had recovered from COVID-19.

The rearrangement uses TRBV12-3 or TRBV12-4 and TRBJ1-5, with D unclear. This CDR3 contains 13 residues. The V and J ends lost 6 bases and 4 bases respectively, with 10 bases between them. As DNA, the CDR3 is TGTGCCAGCAGCCGGAGAACAAATCAGCCCCAGCATTTT. Translated, it gives CASSRRTNQPQHF.

The V and J genes are TRBV6-5 and TRBJ1-1, with 7 bases matching TRBD1. The CDR3 has 14 amino acids. Losses at the gene ends were 7 bases for V and 3 bases for J; bases not matched to a gene: 8. Germline V lookup: CDR1 MNHEY, CDR2 SVGAGI. In DNA form, the CDR3 reads TGTGCCAGCAAAAAGGGGGCGAAGTACACTGAAGCTTTCTTT. Translation gives CASKKGAKYTEAFF.

J is TRBJ1-1 and V is TRBV4-1, with 8 bases fitting TRBD1. The CDR3 sequence is 15 residues long. The V gene's germline CDR1 is MGHRA and CDR2 YSYEKL. V lost 1 base, J lost 3 bases, and 4 bases stayed unmatched. Here the CDR3 DNA reads TGCGCCAGCAGCCAAGGCCCGGGACAGGACACTGAAGCTTTCTTT. The encoded protein is CASSQGPGQDTEAFF.

This chain connects TRBV6-5 to TRBJ1-3; TRBD1 matches at 8 bases. The CDR3 runs 14 residues. V shed 10 bases, J shed 4 bases, and the junction held 9 bases outside the gene matches. The germline V gene encodes CDR1 MNHEY and CDR2 SVGAGI. In DNA form, the CDR3 reads TGTGCCACCACCGACAGGGGTAGAGGAAACACCATATATTTT. It codes for CATTDRGRGNTIYF.

The V and J genes are TRBV11-3 and TRBJ2-2; TRBD1 agrees at 11 bases. V dropped 6 bases and J dropped 6; count of bases not matched to a gene: 3. CDR1 and CDR2 from the germline V gene are SGHNT and YENEEA. The CDR3 loop spans 14 amino acids. CDR3 region: CASRGQGAAGELFF. The CDR3, as DNA: TGTGCCAGCAGAGGACAGGGGGCGGCCGGGGAGCTGTTTTTT.

The gene calls are TRBV4-3 and TRBJ2-1; unclear D gene. This CDR3 is built from 14 residues. Looked up from germline, CDR1 is LGHNA and CDR2 is YSLEER. Trimming took 4 bases from V and 2 from J, leaving 9 bases between them. CDR3 residues: CASSPETAYNEQFF. The CDR3 nucleotides read TGCGCCAGCAGCCCGGAGACGGCCTACAATGAGCAGTTCTTC.

The chain combines TRBV6-5 with TRBJ2-3; tentative D call: TRBD1 (6 bases). V lost 4 bases to trimming and J lost 2 bases, with 10 bases between them. This CDR3 region has 14 residues. CDR1 is MNHEY and CDR2 is SVGAGI in the germline V gene. Here the CDR3 DNA reads TGTGCCAGCAGTTTACAGGGTGACACAGATACGCAGTATTTT. Translating it yields CASSLQGDTDTQYF.

The chain combines TRBV7-9 with TRBJ2-3; D is possibly TRBD2 (5 bases). Deletions cut 3 bases from V and 2 bases from J, with 15 bases between. The CDR3 contains 16 residues. Germline lookup yields CDR1 SEHNR and CDR2 FQNEAQ (reference sequence). The DNA of the CDR3 is TGTGCCAGCAGCTTTAGCGACCGCCTTTACACAGATACGCAGTATTTT. Translated: CASSFSDRLYTDTQYF.

V is TRBV7-2 and J is TRBJ2-1, with 9 bases identical to TRBD2. Losses at the gene ends were 5 bases for V and 4 bases for J; bases not matched to a gene: 6. CDR3 length: 15 residues. Germline V CDR1 and CDR2: SGHTA, FQGNSA. DNA of the CDR3: TGTGCCAGCAGCACCGACCTAGCGGGGTACAATGAGCAGTTCTTC. Translation: CASSTDLAGYNEQFF.

This clone has a single count. The chain is built from TRBV7-2 and TRBJ2-5; TRBD1 matches at 7 bases. CDR3 length: 13 residues. Germline V gives CDR1 SGHTA, CDR2 FQGNSA. V trimming: 5 bases; J trimming: 1 base; junction bases outside the gene matches: 1. The CDR3 sequence: CASSGTAQETQYF. The CDR3 DNA sequence: TGTGCCAGCAGCGGGACAGCCCAAGAGACCCAGTACTTC.

The chain couples TRBV6-5 to TRBJ2-1; 9 bases are a match to TRBD1. Trimming took 7 bases from V and 4 from J; bases not matched to a gene: 8. CDR1 is MNHEY and CDR2 is SVGAGI in the germline V gene. The CDR3 extends over 15 amino acids. CDR3 coding DNA: TGTGCCAGCATCGGTGGGACAGGGTTTTACAATGAGCAGTTCTTC. Translating it yields CASIGGTGFYNEQFF.

The chain recombines TRBV12-5 with TRBJ2-3; 11 nucleotides agree with TRBD2. The CDR3 is 18 amino acids. Trimming at V came to 2 bases and at J to 0 bases, leaving 7 bases not matched to a gene. Germline V gives CDR1 LGHNT, CDR2 FRNRAP. In DNA, the CDR3 is TGTGCTAGTGGTTTGTTGGTAGCGGGAGGGATCAGCACAGATACGCAGTATTTT. Amino acids: CASGLLVAGGISTDTQYF. Combining the CDR3 with reference TRBV12-5 and TRBJ2-3 gives the whole variable domain DARVTQTPRHKVTEMGQEVTMRCQPILGHNTVFWYRQTMMQGLELLAYFRNRAPLDDSGMPKDRFSAEMPDATLATLKIQPSEPRDSAVYFCASGLLVAGGISTDTQYFGPGTRLTVL.

The rearrangement joins TRBV14 to TRBJ1-3; D not certain. Per germline, CDR1 SGHDN and CDR2 FVKESK. This CDR3 region has 15 residues. V lost 0 bases and J 4 bases, leaving 10 bases between the germline ends. CDR3 DNA sequence: TGTGCCAGCAGCCAAGACCTCTATTTGGGAAACACCATATATTTT. Its translation: CASSQDLYLGNTIYF.

The genes are TRBV10-2 and TRBJ2-1; 9 positions agree with TRBD1. V shed 6 bases, J shed 7 bases, and the junction held 10 bases outside the gene matches. The CDR3 runs 15 residues. Germline CDR1 is WSHSY and CDR2 is SAAADI. The CDR3 DNA reads as TGCGCCAGCAGCGCTCCGGGACAGGGTCTGAATGAGCAGTTCTTC. Residues: CASSAPGQGLNEQFF.

The V call is TRBV7-9, the J call TRBJ2-2, with D possibly being TRBD2 (5 bases). The CDR3 spans 16 residues. Trimming removed 2 bases from V and 0 bases from J, with 10 bases in between. Germline assignment: CDR1 SEHNR and CDR2 FQNEAQ (reference sequence). DNA for the CDR3: TGTGCCAGCAGCTTAACTAGTGGGTCGAACACCGGGGAGCTGTTTTTT. The encoded protein is CASSLTSGSNTGELFF. Looking up the rest from reference TRBV7-9 and TRBJ2-2 gives the full variable domain: DTGVSQNPRHKITKRGQNVTFRCDPISEHNRLYWYRQTLGQGPEFLTYFQNEAQLEKSRLLSDRFSAERPKGSFSTLEIQRTEQGDSAMYLCASSLTSGSNTGELFFGEGSRLTVL.

The chain couples TRBV19 to TRBJ2-2, with D hard to call. CDR1 is LNHDA, CDR2 SQIVND, per germline (reference sequence). CDR3 size: 15 residues. V lost 3 bases, J lost 2 bases, and 10 bases lay in between. The CDR3 protein is CASSIATQNTGELFF. CDR3 DNA: TGTGCCAGTAGTATCGCGACACAAAACACCGGGGAGCTGTTTTTT.

The rearrangement joins TRBV5-4 to TRBJ1-2; 11 bases fit TRBD1. V lost 5 bases to trimming and J lost 7 bases; unmatched junction nucleotides: 10. This CDR3 is 15 amino acids long. In germline, CDR1 is SGHNT, CDR2 YYREEE (reference sequence). This chain's CDR3 is CASRPGQGARSGYTF. DNA for the CDR3: TGTGCCAGCAGACCTGGACAGGGGGCGAGGAGTGGCTACACCTTC.

V is TRBV5-4 and J is TRBJ2-3; possibly TRBD2 for D (5 bases). This CDR3 region has 14 residues. V gave up 5 bases and J gave up 0 bases, with 10 bases separating them. Germline CDR1 is SGHNT and CDR2 is YYREEE (reference sequence). The CDR3: CASSRRPSTDTQYF. The CDR3 bases are TGTGCCAGCAGTAGGAGGCCTAGCACAGATACGCAGTATTTT.

This clone was seen a single time. The rearrangement links TRBV24-1 to TRBJ1-2; 7 positions agree with TRBD1. The germline V gene has CDR1 KGHDR and CDR2 SFDVKD. The CDR3 covers 16 residues. Germline trimming cut 2 bases from V and 2 bases from J; bases unmatched to any gene: 7. The CDR3 is CATSDSRTTGNYGYTF. The DNA of the CDR3 is TGTGCCACCAGTGATTCTAGGACGACAGGGAACTATGGCTACACCTTC.